The rows below give T cell receptor beta chains drawn from one sample of a study of metastatic and nonmetastatic thyroid tumors. TCRdb used MiXCR to call clones anew from the PCR reads. The sample includes about 32,000 clones, 15% to 20% seen only once; the top ten take 7.5% to 9.5%. The specimen was blood. The receptors here all came from a female donor with papillary thyroid cancer or a benign thyroid nodule (not recorded which). Some clones in this sample may be carry-over from other donors' samples. The CDR3 runs from the conserved cysteine through the conserved F or W. Each record gives: V gene, J gene, CDR3 protein.

V gene: TRBV20-1
J gene: TRBJ1-4
CDR3 protein: CSARETGGADEKLFF

V gene: TRBV24-1
J gene: TRBJ2-5
CDR3 protein: CATSDSAPSTGMETQYF

V gene: TRBV20-1
J gene: TRBJ2-4
CDR3 protein: CSASQGAGGFGNIQYF

V gene: TRBV6-1
J gene: TRBJ1-6
CDR3 protein: CASSEIQARSYNSPLHF

V gene: TRBV12-3/TRBV12-4
J gene: TRBJ2-1
CDR3 protein: CASRYRGGGGNEQFF

V gene: TRBV5-1
J gene: TRBJ2-2
CDR3 protein: CASGEGTTNTGELFF

V gene: TRBV6-1
J gene: TRBJ2-3
CDR3 protein: CASSEAGGVTDTQYF

V gene: TRBV5-1
J gene: TRBJ2-1
CDR3 protein: CASSSGSGYEQFF

V gene: TRBV7-6
J gene: TRBJ2-7
CDR3 protein: CASSPGQEQYF

V gene: TRBV5-8
J gene: TRBJ1-4
CDR3 protein: CASSPDRSEKLFF

V gene: TRBV18
J gene: TRBJ2-1
CDR3 protein: CASSPNPGDYNEQFF

V gene: TRBV20-1
J gene: TRBJ2-1
CDR3 protein: CSARAQGTYNEQFF

V gene: TRBV28
J gene: TRBJ1-1
CDR3 protein: CASRRVLWGNTEAFF

V gene: TRBV30
J gene: TRBJ1-6
CDR3 protein: CAWRSAGRHLFNSPLHF

V gene: TRBV20-1
J gene: TRBJ1-2
CDR3 protein: CSARTQAFNYGYTF

V gene: TRBV29-1
J gene: TRBJ2-7
CDR3 protein: CSTRSPGTYEQYF

V gene: TRBV19
J gene: TRBJ1-5
CDR3 protein: CASSIGEASNQPQHF

V gene: TRBV24-1
J gene: TRBJ2-3
CDR3 protein: CATSPTATGITDTQYF

V gene: TRBV4-1
J gene: TRBJ1-1
CDR3 protein: CASSPNQGPNTEAFF

V gene: TRBV20-1
J gene: TRBJ2-5
CDR3 protein: CSADLLRTSGYQETQYF

V gene: TRBV6-1
J gene: TRBJ1-6
CDR3 protein: CASSQDRDNSPLHF

V gene: TRBV5-1
J gene: TRBJ2-7
CDR3 protein: CASSQPGGPYEQYF

V gene: TRBV6-1
J gene: TRBJ2-7
CDR3 protein: CASSSMTSGGLSYEQYF

V gene: TRBV5-1
J gene: TRBJ2-7
CDR3 protein: CASSSYSGLAGNEQYF

V gene: TRBV11-2
J gene: TRBJ2-7
CDR3 protein: CASSLWDRRYEQYF

V gene: TRBV20-1
J gene: TRBJ2-7
CDR3 protein: CSARDPGTGRYEQYF

V gene: TRBV7-8
J gene: TRBJ1-5
CDR3 protein: CASSSTGVRNQPQHF

V gene: TRBV18
J gene: TRBJ1-2
CDR3 protein: CASSPESGGITNGYTF

V gene: TRBV5-1
J gene: TRBJ1-1
CDR3 protein: CASSLGVGQGARAFF

V gene: TRBV12-3/TRBV12-4
J gene: TRBJ1-3
CDR3 protein: CASSLTGTGNTIYF

V gene: TRBV6-4
J gene: TRBJ2-1
CDR3 protein: CASSHRLADGSNEQFF

V gene: TRBV11-3
J gene: TRBJ2-1
CDR3 protein: CASSPSIAGGPPGQFF

V gene: TRBV20-1
J gene: TRBJ2-1
CDR3 protein: CSGVSTVYNEQFF

V gene: TRBV6-1
J gene: TRBJ1-5
CDR3 protein: CASSERPGVQPQHF

V gene: TRBV6-1
J gene: TRBJ2-7
CDR3 protein: CASRPTGGTYYEQYF

V gene: TRBV5-1
J gene: TRBJ1-2
CDR3 protein: CASSWDKSYGYTF

V gene: TRBV24-1
J gene: TRBJ2-1
CDR3 protein: CATSPTGSLANEQFF

V gene: TRBV11-3
J gene: TRBJ2-3
CDR3 protein: CASSLMADTDTQYF

V gene: TRBV6-1
J gene: TRBJ2-1
CDR3 protein: CAAGAALPPNEQFF

V gene: TRBV24-1
J gene: TRBJ1-5
CDR3 protein: CATSDSAGNQPQHF

V gene: TRBV11-2
J gene: TRBJ2-1
CDR3 protein: CASSLGGAQFF

V gene: TRBV30
J gene: TRBJ2-7
CDR3 protein: CAWSRGVSSYEQYF

V gene: TRBV4-1
J gene: TRBJ1-1
CDR3 protein: CASSQGILRRVLNTEAFF

V gene: TRBV29-1
J gene: TRBJ2-1
CDR3 protein: CSAGTFTSYNEQFF

V gene: TRBV29-1
J gene: TRBJ2-3
CDR3 protein: CSVEAEGLGRGQYF

V gene: TRBV12-5
J gene: TRBJ1-6
CDR3 protein: CASSSVYNSPLHF

V gene: TRBV5-6
J gene: TRBJ2-3
CDR3 protein: CASSPETGYTDTQYF

V gene: TRBV10-3
J gene: TRBJ2-7
CDR3 protein: CAISDPGRIYEQYF

V gene: TRBV5-8
J gene: TRBJ2-5
CDR3 protein: CASSSGRLAAGGQETQYF

V gene: TRBV24-1
J gene: TRBJ2-7
CDR3 protein: CATSDPLRELEQYF

V gene: TRBV5-1
J gene: TRBJ2-7
CDR3 protein: CASSYSGTGVEQYF

V gene: TRBV11-2
J gene: TRBJ2-1
CDR3 protein: CASSLDLDSYNEQFF

V gene: TRBV10-2
J gene: TRBJ2-7
CDR3 protein: CASISDRAYEQYF